This T cell receptor (beta chain) was sequenced for a study of cytomegalovirus exposure and HLA in healthy donors. The PCR employed 60 Vbeta primers together with 13 Jbeta primers. Only in-frame clones appear in the TCRdb table, and some are missing; sequencing was by immunoSEQ multiplex PCR. The sample includes under 200,000 clones, around 84% of them seen just once. This clone has more than one count but fewer than ten. No antigen is known for it. General study findings and limits: As a later analysis showed, several of the most significant clusters appeared to be linked to common viral pathogens. According to an earlier analysis, most TCR beta V segments yielded productive rearrangements about 90% or about 30% of the time. One cluster of highly shared sequence variants probably arose as a sequencing artifact. Some V segments could not be told apart, so they were left out, TRBV6-2 and TRBV6-3 among them.

Germline CDR1 reads MNHNS; CDR2 reads SASEGT. The CDR3 has 11 amino acids. V was clipped by 9 bases and J by 0 bases, with 5 bases between them. The rearrangement links TRBV6-1 to TRBJ1-2; D is ambiguous. The sequence derives from a woman in her thirties or forties in good health and CMV-seronegative. What was sequenced was PBMCs. This CDR3 reads CASTPNYGYTF. As DNA, the CDR3 is TGTGCCAGTACACCTAACTATGGCTACACCTTC.